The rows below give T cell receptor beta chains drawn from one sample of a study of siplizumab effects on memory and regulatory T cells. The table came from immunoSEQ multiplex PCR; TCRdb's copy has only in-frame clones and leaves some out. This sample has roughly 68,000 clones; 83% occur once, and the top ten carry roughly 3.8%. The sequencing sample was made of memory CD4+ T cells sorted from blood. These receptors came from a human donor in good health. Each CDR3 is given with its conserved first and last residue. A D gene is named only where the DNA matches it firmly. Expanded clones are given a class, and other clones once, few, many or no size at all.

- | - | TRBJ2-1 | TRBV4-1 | CASSQDEAGLSYNEQFF | TGCGCCAGCAGCCAAGATGAAGCAGGGCTCTCCTACAATGAGCAGTTCTTC
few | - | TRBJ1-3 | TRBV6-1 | CASSEVEGPRNTIYF | TGTGCCAGCAGTGAAGTTGAGGGGCCACGAAACACCATATATTTT
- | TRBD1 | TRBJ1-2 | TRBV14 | CASSHRGSNYGYTF | TGTGCCAGCAGTCACAGGGGATCTAACTATGGCTACACCTTC
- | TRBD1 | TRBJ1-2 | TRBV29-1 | CSVERGSTGYGYTF | TGCAGCGTTGAGAGGGGGTCGACAGGGTATGGCTACACCTTC
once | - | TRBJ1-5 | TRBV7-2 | CVSSMRSNQPQHF | TGTGTCAGCAGCATGAGGTCCAATCAGCCCCAGCATTTT
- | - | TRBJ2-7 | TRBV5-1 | CASSLAPEGISYEQYF | TGCGCCAGCAGCTTGGCCCCGGAAGGGATCTCCTACGAGCAGTACTTC
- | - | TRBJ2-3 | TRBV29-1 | CSVVRETDTQYF | TGCAGCGTGGTCAGAGAGACAGATACGCAGTATTTT
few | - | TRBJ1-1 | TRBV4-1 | CASSQGGSRGAFF | TGCGCCAGCAGCCAAGGAGGGTCCCGGGGAGCTTTCTTT
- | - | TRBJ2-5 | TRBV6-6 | CASSYQETQYF | TGTGCCAGCAGTTACCAAGAGACCCAGTACTTC
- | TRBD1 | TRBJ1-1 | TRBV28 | CASTGQAGTEAFF | TGTGCCAGCACTGGACAGGCAGGGACTGAAGCTTTCTTT
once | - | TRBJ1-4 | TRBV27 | CASATGGDEKLFF | TGTGCCAGCGCGACCGGGGGGGACGAAAAACTGTTTTTT
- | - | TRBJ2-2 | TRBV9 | CASSVRYTGELFF | TGTGCCAGCAGCGTCCGGTACACCGGGGAGCTGTTTTTT
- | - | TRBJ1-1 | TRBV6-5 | CASSSSGRTEAFF | TGTGCCAGCAGTTCCTCGGGGCGCACTGAAGCTTTCTTT
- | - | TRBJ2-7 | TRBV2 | CASGRRQEQYF | TGTGCCAGCGGCCGGCGTCAAGAGCAGTACTTC
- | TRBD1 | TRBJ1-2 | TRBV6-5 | CASSGPGGAAIGYTF | TGTGCCAGCAGTGGCCCAGGGGGCGCGGCTATCGGCTACACCTTC
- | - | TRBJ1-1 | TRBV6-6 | CASSSRFLGAFF | TGTGCCAGCAGTTCCCGGTTCTTAGGGGCTTTCTTT
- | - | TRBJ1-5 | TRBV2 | CASSEEVGKNQPQHF | TGTGCCAGCAGTGAAGAGGTCGGGAAAAATCAGCCCCAGCATTTT
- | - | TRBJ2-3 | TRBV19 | CASKGGGDTQYF | TGTGCCAGTAAGGGGGGCGGAGATACGCAGTATTTT
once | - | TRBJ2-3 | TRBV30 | CAWMRTIHTDTQYF | TGTGCCTGGATGAGGACGATACACACAGATACGCAGTATTTT
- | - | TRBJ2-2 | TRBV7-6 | CASSFRQRTGELFF | TGTGCCAGCAGCTTTAGACAGCGCACCGGGGAGCTGTTTTTT
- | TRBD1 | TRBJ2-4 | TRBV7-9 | CASSLRGPEAKNIQYF | TGTGCCAGCAGCTTAAGGGGGCCGGAAGCCAAAAACATTCAGTACTTC
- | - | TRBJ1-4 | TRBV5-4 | CASSNRGGLEKLFF | TGTGCCAGCAGCAACCGGGGCGGCCTTGAAAAACTGTTTTTT
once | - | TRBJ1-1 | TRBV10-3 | CAIREQKTEAFF | TGTGCCATCAGGGAACAGAAGACTGAAGCTTTCTTT
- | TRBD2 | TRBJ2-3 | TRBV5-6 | CASSFSSPGGDTQYF | TGTGCCAGCAGCTTTTCTAGTCCCGGGGGGGATACGCAGTATTTT
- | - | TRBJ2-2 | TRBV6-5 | CASTPRGKVGELFF | TGTGCCAGCACCCCCAGGGGAAAAGTCGGGGAGCTGTTTTTT
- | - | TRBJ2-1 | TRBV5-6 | CASSLFNEQFF | TGTGCCAGCAGCTTGTTTAATGAGCAGTTCTTC
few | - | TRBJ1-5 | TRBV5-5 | CASSLEWDRQELYPQHF | TGTGCCAGCAGCTTGGAATGGGACCGACAGGAGCTTTATCCCCAGCATTTT
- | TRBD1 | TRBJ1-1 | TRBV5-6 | CASSTFRTGLNTEAFF | TGTGCCAGCAGCACATTTAGGACAGGGCTGAACACTGAAGCTTTCTTT
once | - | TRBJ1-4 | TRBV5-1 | CASSELIDTGSTNEKLFF | TGCGCCAGCAGCGAACTAATTGATACGGGGTCAACTAATGAAAAACTGTTTTTT
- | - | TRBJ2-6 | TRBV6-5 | CASKGTDSGANVLTF | TGTGCCAGCAAGGGGACGGACTCTGGGGCCAACGTCCTGACTTTC
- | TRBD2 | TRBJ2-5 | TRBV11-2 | CASSMSGGETQYF | TGTGCCAGCAGCATGTCGGGGGGAGAGACCCAGTACTTC
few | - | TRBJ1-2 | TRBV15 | CATSRGAYGYTF | TGTGCCACCAGCAGAGGGGCCTATGGCTACACCTTC
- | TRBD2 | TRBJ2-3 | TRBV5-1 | CASSLDSGADTQYF | TGCGCCAGCAGCTTGGATAGCGGGGCGGATACGCAGTATTTT
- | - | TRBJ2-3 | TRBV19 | CASSRETAYTDTQYF | TGTGCCAGTAGTAGGGAGACAGCCTACACAGATACGCAGTATTTT
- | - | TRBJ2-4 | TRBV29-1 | CSVEPGEGGKNIQYF | TGCAGCGTCGAACCAGGGGAAGGCGGAAAGAACATTCAGTACTTC
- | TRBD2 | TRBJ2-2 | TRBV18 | CASSWGLAGDTGELFF | TGTGCCAGCTCATGGGGACTAGCGGGAGACACCGGGGAGCTGTTTTTT